This TCR beta chain is from a study of vaccination effects on CD4 cells after COVID-19. For the study at large: Two-dose BNT162b2 or mRNA-1273 vaccination was given to participants. Points from the study as a whole: Whether induced by infection or by vaccine, clones showed marked clonal contraction late after vaccination.

Scientists isolated CD4+ T cells after a roughly 10-day culture period ended. The healthy vaccine recipients, who had no prior SARS-CoV-2 infection, showed negative nucleocapsid antibodies. The V gene lost 5 bases and the J gene lost 4 bases, with 12 bases spanning the gap. Germline V gene data show CDR1 as SEHNR and CDR2 as FQNEAQ (reference sequence). This CDR3 region has 14 residues. TCRdb's table, derived via immunoSEQ multiplex PCR, lists solely in-frame clones and lacks some. The sample has around 27,000 clones; approximately 60% are singletons. Comments on this clone: Antigen unknown.

The sequence was obtained from a human donor who received a COVID-19 vaccine. Sequencing used CD4+ T cells from PBMCs cultured without peptide, obtained before COVID-19 vaccination. This chain uses TRBV7-9 with TRBJ2-1; perhaps TRBD2 as D (6 bases). The CDR3 protein is CASSTRDLYNEQFF. CDR3 nucleotides: TGTGCCAGCAGCACCCGGGACTTATACAATGAGCAGTTCTTC.